A selection of T cell receptor beta chains follows, all from one sample in a study of TIL therapy for anti-PD-1-resistant metastatic lung cancer. The data were produced by immunoSEQ multiplex PCR, yet TCRdb's version contains in-frame clones alone and is incomplete. Of 45,000 to 75,000 clones in the sample, roughly 91% were seen once. The sample was blood, taken at baseline. The receptors were gathered from a person between 25 and 79 years old with non-small cell lung cancer. The CDR3 runs from the conserved cysteine through the conserved F or W. A D gene is named only where the DNA matches it firmly. Clone size is not always given. Where it is, it says once, few, many or a class for expanded clones.

abundance	d_gene	v_gene	j_gene	CDR3nt	CDR3aa
-	-	TRBV4-2	TRBJ2-1	TGTGCCAGCAGCCCCATTGGTTGGTTGGGCGATGAGCAGTTCTTC	CASSPIGWLGDEQFF
once	TRBD2	TRBV6-5	TRBJ2-1	TGTGCCAGCAGTTCAGTAGCGGGAGGGGCATACAATGAGCAGTTCTTC	CASSSVAGGAYNEQFF
-	-	TRBV7-3	TRBJ2-3	TGTGCCAGCAGCTTAATGGGCTACCCAACTACCGATACGCAGTATTTT	CASSLMGYPTTDTQYF
few	-	TRBV24-1	TRBJ2-2	TGTGCCACCAGTGATTTGCAGGGGTCCTTGTCCGGGGAGCTGTTTTTT	CATSDLQGSLSGELFF
once	-	TRBV28	TRBJ2-7	TGTGCCAGCAGTACGGACAACTCCTACGAGCAGTACTTC	CASSTDNSYEQYF
-	TRBD2	TRBV23-1	TRBJ2-5	TGCGCCAGCAGTCAATCTCGAATAGCGGGACATGAAGAGACCCAGTACTTC	CASSQSRIAGHEETQYF
-	-	TRBV4-1	TRBJ2-7	TGCGCCAGCAGCCAAGAGAGCAGTGGTATCTACGAGCAGTACTTC	CASSQESSGIYEQYF
-	-	TRBV14	TRBJ1-1	TGTGCCAGCAGCCGAGGCTCACCGGGGACGACAGAAGCTTTCTTT	CASSRGSPGTTEAFF
-	TRBD1	TRBV5-1	TRBJ1-1	TGCGCCAGCAGCCCCTCGGACAGGGGGAAGGCTGAAGCTTTCTTT	CASSPSDRGKAEAFF
-	-	TRBV9	TRBJ2-2	TGTGCCAGCGGTACAGCACTGAACACCGGGGAGCTGTTTTTT	CASGTALNTGELFF
-	-	TRBV27	TRBJ1-5	TGTGCCAGCAGTTTGACCGGGACTGCTAGCAATCAGCCCCAGCATTTT	CASSLTGTASNQPQHF
-	-	TRBV30	TRBJ2-5	TGTGCCTGGAGTGTAATTGAATGGGAGACCCAGTACTTC	CAWSVIEWETQYF
once	-	TRBV7-8	TRBJ2-7	TGTGCCAGCAGCCTCTTTTCCGGGACGACTACCTACGAGCAGTACTTC	CASSLFSGTTTYEQYF
-	-	TRBV2	TRBJ1-5	TGTGCCAGCAGTGAGGGACGTGACAATCAGCCCCAGCATTTT	CASSEGRDNQPQHF
-	-	TRBV5-4	TRBJ2-1	TGTGCCAGCAGCTTGTCAGTTAGCGACAATGAGCAGTTCTTC	CASSLSVSDNEQFF
-	-	TRBV29-1	TRBJ2-7	TGCAGCGTTGAGGGTCAGGAACCCTACGAGCAGTACTTC	CSVEGQEPYEQYF
-	TRBD2	TRBV6-6	TRBJ2-1	TGTGCCAGCAGTTTCGGACTAGCGGGTGACAATGAGCAGTTCTTC	CASSFGLAGDNEQFF
-	TRBD2	TRBV11-2	TRBJ2-1	TGTGCCAGCAGCTTAGCCTGGGGGGGGGATGAGCAGTTCTTC	CASSLAWGGDEQFF
-	-	TRBV7-6	TRBJ2-1	TGTGCCAGCAGCCCGGATGTCGGACCTTACAATGAGCAGTTCTTC	CASSPDVGPYNEQFF
-	TRBD2	TRBV11-3	TRBJ2-3	TGTGCCAGCAGCTTTTCGGAGCGGGGTGGGGATACGCAGTATTTT	CASSFSERGGDTQYF